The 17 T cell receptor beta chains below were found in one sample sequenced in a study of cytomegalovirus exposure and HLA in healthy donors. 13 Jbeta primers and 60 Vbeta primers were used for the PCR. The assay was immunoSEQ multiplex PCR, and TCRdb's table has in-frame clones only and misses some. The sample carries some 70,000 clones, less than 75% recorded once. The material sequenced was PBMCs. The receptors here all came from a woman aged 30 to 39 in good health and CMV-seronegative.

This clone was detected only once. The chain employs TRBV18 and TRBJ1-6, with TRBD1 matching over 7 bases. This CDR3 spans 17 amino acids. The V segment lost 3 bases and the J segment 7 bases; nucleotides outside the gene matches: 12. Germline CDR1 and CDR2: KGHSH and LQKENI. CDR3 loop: CASSPFIGGTANSPLHF. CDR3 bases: TGTGCCAGCTCACCGTTTATTGGCGGGACAGCAAATTCACCCCTCCACTTT. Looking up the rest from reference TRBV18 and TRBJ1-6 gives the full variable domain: NAGVMQNPRHLVRRRGQEARLRCSPMKGHSHVYWYRQLPEEGLKFMVYLQKENIIDESGMPKERFSAEFPKEGPSILRIQQVVRGDSAAYFCASSPFIGGTANSPLHFGNGTRLTVT.

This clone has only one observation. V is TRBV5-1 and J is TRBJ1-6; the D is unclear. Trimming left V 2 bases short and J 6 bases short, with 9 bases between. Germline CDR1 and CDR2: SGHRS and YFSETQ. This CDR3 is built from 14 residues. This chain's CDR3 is CASSFSGSNSPLHF. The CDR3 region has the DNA TGCGCCAGCAGCTTTTCAGGATCTAATTCACCCCTCCACTTT.

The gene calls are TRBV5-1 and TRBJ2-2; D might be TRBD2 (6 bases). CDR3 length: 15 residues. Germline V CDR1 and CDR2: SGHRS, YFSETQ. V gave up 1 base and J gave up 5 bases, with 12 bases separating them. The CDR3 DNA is TGCGCCAGCAGCTTGAGGTGGGGAGGTACCGGGGAGCTGTTTTTT. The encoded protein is CASSLRWGGTGELFF.

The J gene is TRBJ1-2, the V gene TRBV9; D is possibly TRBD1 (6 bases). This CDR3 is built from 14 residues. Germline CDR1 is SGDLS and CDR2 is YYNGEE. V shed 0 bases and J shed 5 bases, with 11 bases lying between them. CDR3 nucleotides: TGTGCCAGCAGCGTAGACAGGGAATGGTATGGCTACACCTTC. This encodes CASSVDREWYGYTF.

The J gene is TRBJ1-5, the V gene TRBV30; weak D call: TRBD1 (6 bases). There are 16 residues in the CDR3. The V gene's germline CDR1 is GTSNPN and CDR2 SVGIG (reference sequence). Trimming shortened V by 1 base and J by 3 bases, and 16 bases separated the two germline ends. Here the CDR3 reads CAWSDPRTAFNQPQHF. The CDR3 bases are TGTGCCTGGAGTGATCCGAGGACAGCCTTCAATCAGCCCCAGCATTTT.

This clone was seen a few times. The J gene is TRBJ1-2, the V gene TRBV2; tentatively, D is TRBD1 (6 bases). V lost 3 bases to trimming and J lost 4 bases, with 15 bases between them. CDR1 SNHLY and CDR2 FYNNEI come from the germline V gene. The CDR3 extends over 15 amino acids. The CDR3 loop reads CASSEGRGNGYGYTF. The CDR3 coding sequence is TGTGCCAGCAGTGAGGGCAGGGGAAACGGCTATGGCTACACCTTC. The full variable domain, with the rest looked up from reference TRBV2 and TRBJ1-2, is EPEVTQTPSHQVTQMGQEVILRCVPISNHLYFYWYRQILGQKVEFLVSFYNNEISEKSEIFDDQFSVERPDGSNFTLKIRSTKLEDSAMYFCASSEGRGNGYGYTFGSGTRLTVV.

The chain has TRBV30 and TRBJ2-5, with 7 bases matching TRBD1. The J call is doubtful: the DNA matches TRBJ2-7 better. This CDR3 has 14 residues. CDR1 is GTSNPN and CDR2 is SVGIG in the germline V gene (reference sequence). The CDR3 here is CAWSVRQGPYEQYF. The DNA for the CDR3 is TGTGCCTGGAGTGTACGACAGGGCCCGTACGAGCAGTACTTC.

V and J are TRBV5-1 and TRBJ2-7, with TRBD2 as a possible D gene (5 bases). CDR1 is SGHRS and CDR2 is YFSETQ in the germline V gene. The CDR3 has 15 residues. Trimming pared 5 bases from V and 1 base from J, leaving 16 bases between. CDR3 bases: TGCGCCAGCAGGACCTGGGGAGTGGAATCCTACGAGCAGTACTTC. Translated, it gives CASRTWGVESYEQYF. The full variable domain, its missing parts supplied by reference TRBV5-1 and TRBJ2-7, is KAGVTQTPRYLIKTRGQQVTLSCSPISGHRSVSWYQQTPGQGLQFLFEYFSETQRNKGNFPGRFSGRQFSNSRSEMNVSTLELGDSALYLCASRTWGVESYEQYFGPGTRLTVT.

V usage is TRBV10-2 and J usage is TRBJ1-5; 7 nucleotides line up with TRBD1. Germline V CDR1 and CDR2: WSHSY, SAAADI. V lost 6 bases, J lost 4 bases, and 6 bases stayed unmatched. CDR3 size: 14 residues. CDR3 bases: TGCGCCAGCAGCCTCCGGGACAGAAATCAGCCCCAGCATTTT. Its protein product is CASSLRDRNQPQHF.

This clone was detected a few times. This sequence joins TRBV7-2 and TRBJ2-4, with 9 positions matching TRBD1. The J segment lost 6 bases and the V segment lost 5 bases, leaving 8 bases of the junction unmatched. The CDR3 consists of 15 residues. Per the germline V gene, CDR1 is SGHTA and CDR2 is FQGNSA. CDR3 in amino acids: CASSHSRQGGNIQYF. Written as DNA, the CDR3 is TGTGCCAGCAGCCATTCTCGACAGGGGGGAAACATTCAGTACTTC.

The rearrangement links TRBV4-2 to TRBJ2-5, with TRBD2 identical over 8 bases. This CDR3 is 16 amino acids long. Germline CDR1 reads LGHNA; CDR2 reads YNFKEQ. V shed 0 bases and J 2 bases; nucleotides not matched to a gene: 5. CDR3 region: CASSQDGAGGQETQYF. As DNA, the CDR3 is TGTGCCAGCAGCCAAGATGGGGCGGGGGGACAAGAGACCCAGTACTTC.

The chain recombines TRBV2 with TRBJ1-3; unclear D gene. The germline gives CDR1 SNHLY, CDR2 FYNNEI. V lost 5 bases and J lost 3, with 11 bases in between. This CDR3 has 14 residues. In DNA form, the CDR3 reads TGTGCCAGCAGTCCGGAGCGGGATGGAAACACCATATATTTT. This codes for CASSPERDGNTIYF.

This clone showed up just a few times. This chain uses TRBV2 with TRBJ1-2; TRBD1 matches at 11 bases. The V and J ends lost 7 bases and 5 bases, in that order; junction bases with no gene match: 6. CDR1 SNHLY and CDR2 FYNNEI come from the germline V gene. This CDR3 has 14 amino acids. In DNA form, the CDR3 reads TGTGCCAGCAATCCGGACAGGGGGCAATATGGCTACACCTTC. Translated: CASNPDRGQYGYTF.

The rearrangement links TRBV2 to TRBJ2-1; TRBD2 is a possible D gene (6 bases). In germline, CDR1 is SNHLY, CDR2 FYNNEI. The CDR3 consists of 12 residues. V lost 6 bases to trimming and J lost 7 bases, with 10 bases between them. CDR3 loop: CASRTGGNEQFF. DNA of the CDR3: TGTGCCAGCAGGACTGGGGGGAATGAGCAGTTCTTC.

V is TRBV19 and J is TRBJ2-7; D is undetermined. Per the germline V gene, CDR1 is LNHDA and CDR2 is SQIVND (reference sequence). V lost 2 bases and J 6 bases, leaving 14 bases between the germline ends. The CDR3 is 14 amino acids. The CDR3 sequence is CASSITNNSPEQYF. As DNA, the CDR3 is TGTGCCAGTAGTATAACCAATAACAGTCCCGAGCAGTACTTC.

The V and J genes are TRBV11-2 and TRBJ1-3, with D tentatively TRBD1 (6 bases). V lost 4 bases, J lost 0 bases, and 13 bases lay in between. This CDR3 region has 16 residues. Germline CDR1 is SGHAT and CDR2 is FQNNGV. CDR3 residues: CASSYTTGTSGNTIYF. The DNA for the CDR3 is TGTGCCAGCAGCTACACGACAGGAACCTCTGGAAACACCATATATTTT. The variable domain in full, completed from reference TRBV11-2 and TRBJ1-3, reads EAGVAQSPRYKIIEKRQSVAFWCNPISGHATLYWYQQILGQGPKLLIQFQNNGVVDDSQLPKDRFSAERLKGVDSTLKIQPAKLEDSAVYLCASSYTTGTSGNTIYFGEGSWLTVV.

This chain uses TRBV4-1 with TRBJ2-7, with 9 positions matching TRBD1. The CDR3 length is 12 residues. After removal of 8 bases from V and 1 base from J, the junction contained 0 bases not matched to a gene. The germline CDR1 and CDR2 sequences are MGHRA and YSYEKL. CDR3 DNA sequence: TGCGCCAGCGGACAGGGGTCCTACGAGCAGTACTTC. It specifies CASGQGSYEQYF.